Detailed here is one T cell receptor (beta chain). This clone's antigen is unknown. No per-base quality is available; no much larger clone lies one base away. The time point tag for this specimen amounts to: cells obtained before transplantation from donor or recipient. CD3+CD4+ and CD3+CD8+ populations were FACS-sorted from unstimulated pre-transplant donor and recipient cells taken from spleen or lymph nodes. This sample stems from a study of graft-versus-host responses after intestinal transplantation (dated by TCRdb to about 2021). Regarding the study in general: The transplants that recipients got were multivisceral, liver-intestinal, or isolated intestinal. To identify alloreactive clones, pre-transplant mixed lymphocyte reaction products were sequenced and compared with unstimulated pre-transplant donor and recipient T cells. Every recipient was given anti-thymocyte globulin induction, then maintenance tacrolimus and steroids for 2 to 4 years. A cohort of 24 intestinal transplant recipients, including one retransplant, was enrolled, and a few patients lacking pretransplant specimens were excluded. A peak of at least 4% donor T cells among recipient peripheral blood mononuclear cells was the definition used for donor T cell macrochimerism. Graft-versus-host and host-versus-graft alloreactive T cell clones were tracked in the graft, circulation and bone marrow after intestinal transplantation using bulk TCR-beta CDR3 sequencing. Rather than going through the commercial service, samples from a few later patients were sequenced in-house on an Illumina MiSeq and processed with MiXCR. Here is what the overall study found, with its caveats: GvH clones were detected in recipient bone marrow, and some appeared earlier in ileal mucosa or blood, consistent with an intestinal mucosal origin. In the allografts of patients with donor T cell macrochimerism, GvH to HvG T cell clonal ratios were high. The relatively low number and heterogeneity of intestinal transplant patients limited the conclusions. Early after transplant, peak levels of circulating GvH clones were associated with declines in HvG clones.

From a lookup of the germline V gene, CDR1 and CDR2 are MNHEY and SVGAGI. Including the terminal cysteine and phenylalanine, the CDR3 comprises 15 residues. Just CDR3 DNA is preserved here, 45 bases in frame from base 1. V is cut back by 6 bases and J by 4 bases, with 10 bases in the junction unmatched. Library method: the immunoSEQ multiplex PCR assay. For most patients, genomic DNA was isolated with the Qiagen DNeasy Blood and Tissue Kit and shipped frozen to Adaptive Biotechnologies for TCR sequencing. Adaptive Biotechnologies carried out high-throughput TCR-beta CDR3 sequencing of genomic DNA for most patients. The study's own analysis went as follows. Adaptive's ImmunoSEQ software was the source of the TCR sequencing data for fewer than 20 patients, while a few other patients were processed with MiXCR and VDJtools. To correct CD4 versus CD8 sorting errors, any sequence found in both subsets at a frequency ratio below 5:1 was removed. CDR3 nucleotide sequences shared by donor and recipient were removed because the origin of these sequences could not be assigned. At least 2-fold expansion over unstimulated cells and a minimum CFSE-low frequency of 0.002% (template counts) or 0.001% (read counts) were required for clones to be classified as alloreactive. Clones detected in sequenced pre-transplant spleen, lymph node, or MLR CFSE-low populations of the donor or recipient were defined as mappable. Cumulative frequency of alloreactive clones was calculated as a percentage of all sequences weighted by copy number. TCRdb mirrors the immuneACCESS table, restricted to in-frame sequences. Some clones are absent from its copies; in checked studies, under half trace to an unresolved V gene, and the reason for the others is unknown. Clone size and V and J calls were adopted from that table, with D and trimming inferred from the DNA. The sample yields approximately 88,000 clones; over 90% were counted once. Of the sample, roughly 0.17% is held by the ten largest clones.

The clonotype originates from a human donor who was the organ donor for an intestinal transplant. The chain employs TRBV6-5 and TRBJ2-7, and TRBD1 matches 9 of the central bases. The source was unstimulated CD4+ T cells sorted from spleen or lymph node cells, collected before transplant. The CDR3 reads CASSPRVTGGYEQYF. In nucleotide form, the sequence is TGTGCCAGCAGCCCGAGAGTGACAGGGGGGTACGAGCAGTACTTC.